The rows below give T cell receptor beta chains drawn from one sample of a study of shared clonotypes between healthy human individuals. This table comes from immunoSEQ multiplex PCR, and its TCRdb copy is limited to in-frame clones, with some not included. Among under 1,900,000 clones listed, approximately 98.5% were seen once. The sequenced sample was naive CD4+ T cells sorted from blood. The source is a man aged 25 to 40 in good health. Each CDR3 is given with its conserved first and last residue. Each record gives: J gene, D gene, clone size, V gene, CDR3 DNA, CDR3 protein. D genes are given only for firm matches. Rows may omit the clone size; those that give it use once, few, many or a size class.

>TRBJ2-1|.|.|TRBV11-3
TGTGCCAGCAGCTCCAGACTAGGGTACAATGAGCAGTTCTTC
CASSSRLGYNEQFF
>TRBJ1-1|.|.|TRBV28
TGTGCCATTACAGGGAGAAACACTGAAGCTTTCTTT
CAITGRNTEAFF
>TRBJ2-5|TRBD2|.|TRBV27
TGTGCCAGCAGTTTATCGATGGGGGGACTAGCGGGATGGCAAGAGACCCAGTACTTC
CASSLSMGGLAGWQETQYF
>TRBJ2-1|.|.|TRBV10-1
TGCGCCAGCAGCGCGGACCTTACGCTGAACGAGCAGTTCTTC
CASSADLTLNEQFF
>TRBJ2-7|.|.|TRBV5-1
TGCGCCAGCAGCTTGGTTCCGGGTCAGAGCGAGCAGTACTTC
CASSLVPGQSEQYF
>TRBJ2-3|.|.|TRBV18
TGTGCCAGCTCAAACACCCCCGCAGATACGCAGTATTTT
CASSNTPADTQYF
>TRBJ2-1|.|.|TRBV11-3
TGTGCCAGCAGCTTAGAATTGACTAGCTCCTACAATGAGCAGTTCTTC
CASSLELTSSYNEQFF
>TRBJ2-1|TRBD2|.|TRBV5-1
TGCGCCAGCAGCTTAGCGGGAATCCTAGATTACAATGAGCAGTTCTTC
CASSLAGILDYNEQFF
>TRBJ2-7|.|few|TRBV27
TGTGCCAGCAGTTTCCCCCCTGACGAGCAGTACTTC
CASSFPPDEQYF
>TRBJ1-1|.|once|TRBV15
TGTGCCACCAGCAGAGGGTACAGGGAGAACACTGAAGCTTTCTTT
CATSRGYRENTEAFF